The source of this T cell receptor (beta chain) is a study of T cells in Graves' hyperthyroidism and ophthalmopathy. Amplification of TCR beta CDR3 regions used RNA as the template. TCR CDR3 regions were first amplified by RT-PCR with HTBI primers. One entry per CDR3 protein results from TCRdb running MiXCR on the multiplex PCR reads. The table records a few hundred thousand distinct CDR3 sequences, nearly 15% of them present only once. In its sample, this clonotype was seen many times. The antigen is unknown. For ophthalmopathy patients, the Clinical Activity Score was at least 3 and the NOSPECS grade at least 4; duration was under 3 months. Diagnoses were established using clinical symptoms, serum thyroxine and TRAb, thyroid ultrasound and orbital computed tomography. Fresh peripheral blood, around 10 ml of it, supplied the PBMCs. V was shortened by 6 bases and J by 3 bases, with 15 bases between the two germline ends. CDR3 length: 14 residues. Germline assignment: CDR1 MNHNS and CDR2 SASEGT.

Study-wide findings and caveats: Blood also held most thyroid clonotypes expanded beyond 0.001.

The chain couples TRBV6-1 to TRBJ2-7; either TRBD1 or TRBD2 may supply D (6 bases each). This receptor was obtained from a woman aged 60 to 75 with Graves' ophthalmopathy. Sequenced sample: blood. The DNA for the CDR3 is TGTGCCAGCAGCCAGCGGAGGGGGAACTACGAGCAGTACTTC. Amino acids: CASSQRRGNYEQYF.